This is a list of T cell receptor beta chains from one sample in a study of monozygotic twins with inflammatory bowel disease. Following a re-call of the 5' RACE reads, TCRdb has one entry per CDR3 protein and lacks DNA. Across approximately 300,000 distinct CDR3 sequences, the top ten clones capture roughly 5.8% of the sample. The material sequenced was blood. These receptor sequences come from a human donor with ulcerative colitis or Crohn's disease, or a healthy co-twin of an affected twin (not recorded which). Both conserved end residues are part of each CDR3.

cdr3_length,j_call,v_call,cdr3_aa
15,TRBJ1-3,TRBV5-1,CASSSGLSSGNTIYF
11,TRBJ2-1,TRBV3-1,CASSTTGQQFF
16,TRBJ2-3,TRBV3-1,CASSQAGTVRVDTQYF
15,TRBJ2-7,TRBV4-3,CASSQGRTGGNEQYF
15,TRBJ2-2,TRBV5-1,CASQSRASLTGELFF
16,TRBJ1-3,TRBV6-5,CASSYSESSTGNTIYF
13,TRBJ2-7,TRBV12-3/TRBV12-4,CASSSETGYEQYF
13,TRBJ2-7,TRBV29-1,CSVGTGATYEQYF
15,TRBJ2-4,TRBV6-1,CASSRTSGLKNIQYF
15,TRBJ2-1,TRBV7-3,CASSLELAEWNEQFF
12,TRBJ1-1,TRBV12-3/TRBV12-4,CASSPYFTEAFF
15,TRBJ2-2,TRBV15,CATSSPGRTTGELFF
16,TRBJ1-2,TRBV20-1,CSARVLYPGQGVGYTF
14,TRBJ2-5,TRBV7-2,CASSFGGGGETQYF
15,TRBJ1-1,TRBV4-3,CASSQEQALNTEAFF
16,TRBJ2-5,TRBV24-1,CATSDSGGRVRETQYF
14,TRBJ1-5,TRBV19,CATGPSGATQPQHF
12,TRBJ1-3,TRBV7-2,CASSFTDSTIYF
16,TRBJ2-7,TRBV28,CASSLLSARDSYEQYF
16,TRBJ2-3,TRBV27,CASSPTAKVGRDTQYF
16,TRBJ2-2,TRBV7-9,CASSDQRGGLDGELFF
15,TRBJ1-1,TRBV6-4,CASRNEGTAFTEAFF
16,TRBJ2-1,TRBV27,CASSSNSLSSYNEQFF
14,TRBJ2-7,TRBV12-3/TRBV12-4,CASAPGTLSYEQYF
13,TRBJ2-5,TRBV5-1,CASGRDIQETQYF
17,TRBJ2-2,TRBV20-1,CSARDPASGRATGELFF
14,TRBJ2-7,TRBV7-2,CASSLGVGGPRRYF
17,TRBJ1-6,TRBV7-9,CASSLARSPPSTSPLHF
13,TRBJ1-4,TRBV7-2,CASRGRGKEKLFF
15,TRBJ2-5,TRBV7-2,CASIRQGRLQETQYF
17,TRBJ2-6,TRBV27,CASSYRAGGFEANVLTF
15,TRBJ2-1,TRBV29-1,CSVEDLVDRAHEQFF
12,TRBJ1-1,TRBV12-5,CASGFPREGGFF
15,TRBJ2-3,TRBV6-2/TRBV6-3,CASREAGRRTDTQYF
13,TRBJ2-7,TRBV9,CASSAGTSREQYF
15,TRBJ2-2,TRBV4-1,CASSRLDSPPGELFF
16,TRBJ2-2,TRBV27,CASSLKSVLYTGELFF
14,TRBJ2-1,TRBV20-1,CSASRGGRLNEQFF
13,TRBJ2-3,TRBV18,CASSPPSVDTQYF
13,TRBJ2-2,TRBV19,CASSPTGAGELFF
13,TRBJ1-2,TRBV6-2/TRBV6-3,CASSSIRGDGYTF
18,TRBJ2-3,TRBV5-4,CASSPGTGGATGTDTQYF
12,TRBJ1-6,TRBV5-1,CASSPGGSPLHF
15,TRBJ2-3,TRBV27,CASSLRGRGTDTQYF
15,TRBJ1-2,TRBV12-3/TRBV12-4,CASSPTGQGADGYTF
17,TRBJ2-2,TRBV30,CAWAPGQIYGNTGELFF
14,TRBJ2-7,TRBV20-1,CSARAGGGSYEQYF
15,TRBJ1-4,TRBV19,CASSLRGATNEKLFF
13,TRBJ1-2,TRBV30,CAWSRVRGYGYTF